These 20 T cell receptor beta chains came from one sample sequenced in a study of blood T cell repertoires in COVID-19. TCRdb's copy holds only in-frame clones and misses some; the assay was immunoSEQ multiplex PCR. In the table there are approximately 150,000 clones, 75% to 90% of which are singletons. Specimen: PBMCs or T cells enriched from blood (not recorded which). Receptor source: a man in his 70s who had been exposed to COVID-19.

The J gene is TRBJ2-5, the V gene TRBV4-1, with D tentatively TRBD1 (5 bases). The CDR3 loop spans 14 amino acids. The ends were cut back, 3 bases at V and 3 bases at J, with 11 bases in the middle. The germline V gene encodes CDR1 MGHRA and CDR2 YSYEKL. The CDR3 DNA is TGCGCCAGCAGCCACCCGGGCAGGGAAGAGACCCAGTACTTC. Amino acids: CASSHPGREETQYF.

The rearrangement links TRBV14 to TRBJ2-4, with a possible D match to TRBD2 (6 bases). The CDR3 has 14 amino acids. Deletions cut 3 bases from V and 0 bases from J, with 6 bases between. CDR1 is SGHDN and CDR2 is FVKESK in the germline V gene. CDR3 bases: TGTGCCAGCAGCCAGGGACTAGCCAAAAACATTCAGTACTTC. This codes for CASSQGLAKNIQYF.

The chain combines TRBV4-1 with TRBJ1-4; D not certain. V was trimmed by 0 bases and J by 7 bases, leaving 18 bases between them. The CDR3 consists of 17 residues. From germline, CDR1 is MGHRA and CDR2 YSYEKL. CDR3 sequence (DNA): TGCGCCAGCAGCCAAGATCCGGCCCGGGGAACCGGTGAAAAACTGTTTTTT. Translated: CASSQDPARGTGEKLFF.

This chain uses TRBV20-1 with TRBJ1-1; TRBD1 matches 8 bases. The CDR3 has 17 amino acids. Trimming took 3 bases from V and 2 from J; bases not matched to a gene: 14. Per germline, CDR1 DFQATT and CDR2 SNEGSKA (reference sequence). In nucleotides, the CDR3 is TGCAGTGCTAGTCTCACTCGCGGGGACAGGAGAAACACTGAAGCTTTCTTT. Protein: CSASLTRGDRRNTEAFF.

The V gene is TRBV21-1, the J gene TRBJ1-4. TRBV21-1 is labeled a pseudogene. There are 17 residues in the CDR3. The CDR3 loop is CASSKGAAVEGGEKLFF. CDR3 nucleotides: TGTGCCAGCAGCAAAGGAGCCGCGGTAGAGGGAGGCGAAAAACTGTTTTTT.

The CDR3 sequence is CASSLSPGVSGANVLTF. CDR3 DNA: TGTGCCAGCAGTTTATCCCCGGGAGTCTCAGGGGCCAACGTCCTGACTTTC. This chain joins TRBV27 and TRBJ2-6; D is perhaps TRBD2 (6 bases). The CDR3 extends over 17 amino acids. Between the trimmed V and J ends, which lost 0 bases and 4 bases, there was a span of 13 bases. The germline CDR1 and CDR2 sequences are MNHEY and SMNVEV (reference sequence).

The chain joins TRBV4-1 to TRBJ2-2; 10 nucleotides match TRBD2. V gave up 0 bases and J gave up 6 bases; unmatched junction bases: 13. The CDR3 totals 19 residues. Germline CDR1 is MGHRA and CDR2 is YSYEKL. CDR3 DNA sequence: TGCGCCAGCAGCCAAGATCTGGGGCTAGCGGGAGAAAGGGCCGGGGAGCTGTTTTTT. It codes for CASSQDLGLAGERAGELFF.

The rearrangement links TRBV24-1 to TRBJ2-2; TRBD1 matches at 7 bases. The junction had 1 base not matched to a gene; V was cut back by 7 bases and J by 3 bases. Germline lookup yields CDR1 KGHDR and CDR2 SFDVKD. There are 13 residues in the CDR3. Here the CDR3 reads CATRDRHTGELFF. The DNA of the CDR3 is TGTGCCACCAGGGACAGGCACACCGGGGAGCTGTTTTTT.

The chain carries TRBV4-3 and TRBJ2-7, with 7 bases fitting TRBD1. Trimming cost V 0 bases and J 7 bases; bases outside gene matches: 9. This CDR3 has 15 amino acids. Germline V gene sequence: CDR1 LGHNA, CDR2 YSLEER. DNA for the CDR3: TGCGCCAGCAGCCAAGAAAGACAGGGTGTTAGGGAGCAGTACTTC. Protein sequence: CASSQERQGVREQYF.

The chain has TRBV6-2 or TRBV6-3 and TRBJ1-5; tentative D call: TRBD1 (5 bases). V lost 6 bases, J lost 7 bases, and 16 bases lay in between. CDR1 is MNHEY and CDR2 is SVGEGT in the germline V gene. The length of the CDR3 is 14 residues. The CDR3 coding sequence is TGTGCCAGCAGCCTCCCCTATGGGGCCCAGCCCCAGCATTTT. Protein product: CASSLPYGAQPQHF.

The rearrangement links TRBV7-9 to TRBJ2-7; D unclear. The germline V gene encodes CDR1 SEHNR and CDR2 FQNEAQ (reference sequence). V gave up 5 bases and J gave up 5 bases, with 7 bases separating them. This CDR3 spans 11 amino acids. In nucleotides, the CDR3 is TGTGCCAGCAGCCCTGGGCACGAGCAGTACTTC. This encodes CASSPGHEQYF.

This clone was counted only a few times. V and J are TRBV6-5 and TRBJ1-1; D remains unclear. The V end was cut by 6 bases, the J end by 1 base, with 15 bases between. The CDR3 consists of 15 residues. The germline V gene encodes CDR1 MNHEY and CDR2 SVGAGI. CDR3 DNA sequence: TGTGCCAGCAGGAAGAGCGGCGGACGGAACACTGAAGCTTTCTTT. This codes for CASRKSGGRNTEAFF.

The chain couples TRBV5-6 to TRBJ1-2; 7 nucleotides agree with TRBD1. Germline lookup yields CDR1 SGHDT and CDR2 YYEEEE. The CDR3 spans 14 residues. J gave up 4 bases and V 7 bases, and 10 bases lay outside the gene matches. The CDR3: CASSVTGALYGYTF. CDR3 nucleotides: TGTGCCAGCTCGGTTACAGGGGCCCTCTATGGCTACACCTTC.

V and J are TRBV10-3 and TRBJ2-7, with TRBD2 identical over 13 bases. The J segment lost 2 bases and the V segment lost 3 bases, leaving 4 bases of the junction unmatched. Germline lookup yields CDR1 ENHRY and CDR2 SYGVKD. This CDR3 contains 16 residues. DNA of the CDR3: TGTGCCATCAGTGAAAGGACTAGCGGGAGCCCCTACGAGCAGTACTTC. It encodes CAISERTSGSPYEQYF.

The V gene is TRBV7-6, the J gene TRBJ2-7, with 8 bases that match TRBD2. Germline trimming cut 2 bases from V and 3 bases from J; bases unmatched to any gene: 9. CDR1 is SGHVS, CDR2 FNYEAQ, per germline. CDR3 size: 16 residues. Written as DNA, the CDR3 is TGTGCCAGCAGCTTATTTGCGGGAGGTTCCCTCTACGAGCAGTACTTC. Protein product: CASSLFAGGSLYEQYF.

J is TRBJ1-4 and V is TRBV11-3; D gene unclear. V was shortened by 3 bases and J by 4 bases, with 6 bases between the two germline ends. Germline V gene lookup returns CDR1 SGHNT and CDR2 YENEEA. This CDR3 comprises 13 residues. The CDR3 bases are TGTGCCAGCAGCTTTCTCAGTAATGAAAAACTGTTTTTT. Amino acids: CASSFLSNEKLFF. The whole variable domain, filled in from reference TRBV11-3 and TRBJ1-4, reads EAGVVQSPRYKIIEKKQPVAFWCNPISGHNTLYWYLQNLGQGPELLIRYENEEAVDDSQLPKDRFSAERLKGVDSTLKIQPAELGDSAVYLCASSFLSNEKLFFGSGTQLSVL.

CDR3 in DNA: TGTGCCATCAGTCCTAGCGGGGGGCCATCCAGCACAGATACGCAGTATTTT. Translated: CAISPSGGPSSTDTQYF. The genes are TRBV10-3 and TRBJ2-3, with 11 bases identical to TRBD2. The CDR3 consists of 17 residues. V lost 5 bases, J lost 0 bases, and 7 bases stayed unmatched. Looked up from germline, CDR1 is ENHRY and CDR2 is SYGVKD.

J is TRBJ1-3 and V is TRBV6-5, with 10 nucleotides matching TRBD1. Germline-derived CDR1 and CDR2 are MNHEY and SVGAGI. The CDR3 length is 15 residues. After removal of 5 bases from V and 4 bases from J, the junction contained 5 bases not matched to a gene. CDR3 in amino acids: CASSPGQGVGNTIYF. The CDR3 DNA follows: TGTGCCAGCAGTCCCGGACAGGGGGTCGGAAACACCATATATTTT.

This chain connects TRBV7-8 to TRBJ1-5; no firm D call. This CDR3 contains 14 residues. V was trimmed by 3 bases and J by 2 bases, leaving 8 bases between them. The V gene's germline CDR1 is SGHVS and CDR2 FQNEAQ. CDR3 sequence reads: CASSFFTGNQPQHF. CDR3 DNA sequence: TGTGCCAGCAGCTTTTTTACAGGCAATCAGCCCCAGCATTTT.

Only one count was recorded for this clone. The chain carries TRBV12-3 or TRBV12-4 and TRBJ1-4; D ambiguous. CDR3 size: 12 residues. Trimming shortened V by 6 bases and J by 11 bases, and 13 bases separated the two germline ends. CDR3 sequence (DNA): TGTGCCAGCAGCCGTGGGCCCAGGAAACTGTTTTTT. Its protein product is CASSRGPRKLFF.